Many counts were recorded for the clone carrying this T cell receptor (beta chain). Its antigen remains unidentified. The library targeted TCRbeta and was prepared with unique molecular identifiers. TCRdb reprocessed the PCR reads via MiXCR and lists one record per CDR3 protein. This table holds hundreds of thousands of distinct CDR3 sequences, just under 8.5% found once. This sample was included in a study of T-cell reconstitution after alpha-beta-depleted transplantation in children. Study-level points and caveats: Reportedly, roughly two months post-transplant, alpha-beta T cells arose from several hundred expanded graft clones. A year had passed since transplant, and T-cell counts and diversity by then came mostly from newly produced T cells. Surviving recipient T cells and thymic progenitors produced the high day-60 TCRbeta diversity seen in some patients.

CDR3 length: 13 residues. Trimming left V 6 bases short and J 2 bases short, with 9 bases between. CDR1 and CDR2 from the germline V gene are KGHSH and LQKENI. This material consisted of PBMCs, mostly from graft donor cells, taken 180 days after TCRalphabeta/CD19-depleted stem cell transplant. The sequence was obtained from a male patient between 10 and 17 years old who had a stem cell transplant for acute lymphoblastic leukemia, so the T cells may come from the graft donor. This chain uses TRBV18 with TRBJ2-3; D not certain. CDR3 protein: CASSAILTDTQYF. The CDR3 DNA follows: TGTGCCAGCTCGGCCATACTCACAGATACGCAGTATTTT.